The sequence of this T cell receptor beta chain was determined in a study of regulatory T cells in long-lasting Graves disease. This clonotype was seen ten or more times. Relying on iRepertoire HTBI primers and Arm-PCR of CDR3 regions, the team built TCR beta libraries. TCRdb independently ran MiXCR on the multiplex PCR reads; one entry per CDR3 protein. The table includes over 400,000 distinct CDR3 sequences, 12% to 15% detected once. This CDR3 is 14 amino acids long. V was cut by 4 bases and J by 4 bases, with 13 bases left in between. Germline V lookup: CDR1 MNHNS, CDR2 SASEGT. Time point specified: newly diagnosed GD, antithyroid drugs for less than 3 months. The TCR library was prepared using RNA isolated from PBMCs. These data were also filed under a second study, of T cells in Graves' hyperthyroidism and ophthalmopathy. As reported in that work: Initially, a first-round RT-PCR of the TCR CDR3 employed the HTBI primer set.

This sample comprised peripheral blood mononuclear cells (PBMCs), obtained at new diagnosis, from a patient treated with antithyroid drugs. The chain recombines TRBV6-1 with TRBJ1-2; D is ambiguous. The origin of this receptor is a woman aged 45 to 65 with Graves disease. CDR3: CASSGEDTLYGYTF. The CDR3, as DNA: TGTGCCAGCAGTGGGGAAGACACCCTCTATGGCTACACCTTC.